This is a list of T cell receptor beta chains from one sample in a study of radiation and T cells in renal cell carcinoma. The method was immunoSEQ multiplex PCR; TCRdb's version includes in-frame clones alone and lacks a portion of them. Altogether roughly 61,000 clones are present, 70% to 80% being singletons, with the ten largest covering roughly 7.5%. The source material was blood, sampled from a patient whose treatment included radiotherapy and nephrectomy. The receptors derive from a man aged 60 to 69 with renal cell carcinoma. Both conserved end residues are trimmed from each CDR3. D genes are given only for firm matches.

v_gene	len	j_gene	d_gene	CDR3aa
TRBV6-6	14	TRBJ2-3	.	ATRALLGVSTDTQY
TRBV30	10	TRBJ1-1	.	AWSVRSAEAF
TRBV7-9	12	TRBJ1-1	TRBD1	ASSLSRGQTEAF
TRBV9	13	TRBJ1-3	.	ASSDRESPGNTIY
TRBV6-1	10	TRBJ1-5	.	ASCYSNQPQH
TRBV5-1	13	TRBJ1-5	TRBD1	ASSLGTGYNQPQH
TRBV28	10	TRBJ1-2	.	ASSPGGYGYT
TRBV20-1	9	TRBJ2-2	.	SARVTGELF
TRBV5-4	11	TRBJ1-2	.	ASSLDRVYGYT
TRBV7-3	16	TRBJ2-2	TRBD2	ASSLNPAGGPETGELF
TRBV11-2	11	TRBJ1-6	TRBD1	ASSLQGAVPLH
TRBV6-1	12	TRBJ1-1	.	ASSGPFPKPEAF
TRBV5-1	12	TRBJ2-4	.	ASSPDIAKNIQY
TRBV6-5	13	TRBJ2-7	TRBD1	ASSYFTGGSYEQY
TRBV13	12	TRBJ2-2	TRBD2	ASSFRGRAGELF
TRBV9	14	TRBJ2-1	TRBD2	ASSASRLAGAHEQF
TRBV14	13	TRBJ2-4	TRBD2	ASSQGTSGGDIQY
TRBV5-6	16	TRBJ2-1	.	ASSPSLGRGFSYNEQF
TRBV7-6	14	TRBJ2-1	.	ASSSNPGGMNNEQF
TRBV5-4	14	TRBJ1-3	.	ASSLDGRQYGNTIY
TRBV6-5	12	TRBJ2-5	.	ASSYSPRRETQY
TRBV7-2	12	TRBJ2-7	TRBD2	ASSQSGGWYEQY
TRBV9	15	TRBJ1-6	.	ASSVGLGTRDNSPLH
TRBV27	11	TRBJ2-5	.	ASSSSYQETQY
TRBV19	13	TRBJ1-6	TRBD1	ASIGRGQGNSPLH
TRBV10-3	14	TRBJ1-4	.	AISESASRTNEKLF
TRBV30	14	TRBJ2-5	TRBD2	AWSVLAGEFGETQY
TRBV19	12	TRBJ1-1	.	ASSLLRTGTEAF